This T cell receptor beta chain is drawn from a study of neoadjuvant nivolumab and ipilimumab in lung cancer (dated by TCRdb to 2020 to 2022). Notes on the research overall: Nivolumab was given at 3 mg/kg intravenously on days 1, 15 and 29, and the combination arm added ipilimumab 1 mg/kg on day 1 only. Matched pretherapy and resected tumor pairs were analyzed for seven patients, of whom four received nivolumab and three received nivolumab plus ipilimumab. A total of roughly 45 patients with operable NSCLC were treated in the trial, with approximately 23 randomized to nivolumab monotherapy and 21 randomized to nivolumab plus ipilimumab. The primary endpoint of the trial was the rate of major pathologic response (MPR) in the intention-to-treat population of each study arm. TCR repertoires were compared between pretherapy (baseline) peripheral blood and tumors resected at surgery after neoadjuvant immune checkpoint blockade. Overall study outcomes, separate from this receptor: No significant correlation was found between TCR clonality and pathologic tumor regression, and only one major-pathologic-response sample was available for the clonality analysis. A small number of samples underwent TCR sequencing. Richness in tumors resected after neoadjuvant therapy showed a positive correlation with pretherapy blood TCR richness (Spearman R ~ 0.8). Compared with tumor-adjacent uninvolved lung, resected tumors had greater TCR richness and clonality, and increases showed up in more of the dual-therapy-treated tumors. Tumor T-cell richness and clonality rose from pretherapy to surgery in three of three dual-therapy tumors but in only two of four nivolumab-treated tumors.

A word on this clone: The target of this receptor is not known. No base quality information exists; no much larger clone differs at one position.

Interpreted using the paper, the time point label stands for: pretherapy, before neoadjuvant immune checkpoint inhibitors. The samples were obtained from NEOSTAR, a phase 2 randomized trial that tested neoadjuvant nivolumab or nivolumab plus ipilimumab, followed by surgery, in operable NSCLC. The CDR3 runs 15 amino acids, cysteine and phenylalanine included. Only the CDR3 portion is preserved as DNA: 45 bases, with reading frame beginning at the first base. CDR1 MDHEN and CDR2 SYDVKM were looked up in the germline V gene. The trim is 2 bases for V and 5 bases for J, with a gap of 12 bases between the germline ends. Library generation was performed with the immunoSEQ multiplex PCR assay. The paper's data handling went like this. Repertoires were summarized in terms of richness and clonality, and significantly expanded and contracted clones between pre- and post-therapy samples were identified. TCRdb retrieved this table from immuneACCESS and kept in-frame rearrangements only. Not all clones are present; in checked studies, unresolved V genes account for under half, and no reason is known for the remainder. From that table come the V and J calls and clone size; the DNA was used to work out D and trimming. This sample comprises around 10,000 clones, about four fifths of them detected only once. Together, the top ten hold about 3.3% of the sample.

This receptor was obtained from an adult with non-small cell lung cancer. The chain is encoded by TRBV28 joined to TRBJ1-4; TRBD1 might be the D gene, on 6 matching bases. Source: peripheral blood, taken before neoadjuvant nivolumab, alone or with ipilimumab. Read as DNA, the sequence is TGTGCCAGCAGTTTAGAGGGCAGGGGAAATGAAAAACTGTTTTTT. This gives the protein CASSLEGRGNEKLFF.